Below are 17 T cell receptor beta chains sequenced from a single sample in a study of blood T cell repertoires in COVID-19. The assay was immunoSEQ multiplex PCR, and TCRdb's table has in-frame clones only and misses some. The table shows over 50,000 clones, with roughly 81% occurring only once. Sample: peripheral blood. These receptors originate from an elderly man with acute or convalescent COVID-19.

The chain combines TRBV6-2 or TRBV6-3 with TRBJ1-2; 9 bases align to TRBD1. The CDR3 contains 14 residues. The V segment lost 2 bases and the J segment 7 bases; nucleotides outside the gene matches: 5. CDR1 is MNHEY and CDR2 is SVGEGT in the germline V gene. CDR3 in DNA: TGTGCCAGCAGTTACGGGGGGACAGGGTCTGGCTACACCTTC. It yields the protein CASSYGGTGSGYTF.

V and J are TRBV10-3 and TRBJ2-2; TRBD2 matches at 12 bases. This CDR3 is 17 amino acids long. From germline, CDR1 is ENHRY and CDR2 SYGVKD. V lost 2 bases, J lost 4 bases, and 5 bases stayed unmatched. Written as DNA, the CDR3 is TGTGCCATCAGTGAGCCAGGACTAGCGGGGCGCACCGGGGAGCTGTTTTTT. This sequence encodes CAISEPGLAGRTGELFF.

This chain uses TRBV15 with TRBJ2-4; tentatively, D is TRBD1 (5 bases). CDR3 length equals 18 residues. With 6 bases removed from V and 0 bases from J, the gap between germline ends came to 21 bases. Germline values: CDR1 LNHNV, CDR2 YYDKDF (reference sequence). For the CDR3, the DNA is TGTGCCACCAGTTCGGCAGGGATGAAATACCTAGCCAAAAACATTCAGTACTTC. Its translation is CATSSAGMKYLAKNIQYF.

The CDR3 nucleotides read TGTGCCAGCAGCAAATGGCCCGAGGGGGTGGGTCAGCCCCAGCATTTT. Protein product: CASSKWPEGVGQPQHF. The chain joins TRBV6-2 or TRBV6-3 to TRBJ1-5; possible D gene TRBD1, 6 bases. The CDR3 is 16 amino acids. V lost 6 bases, J lost 6 bases, and 21 bases lay in between. Germline V gene data show CDR1 as MNHEY and CDR2 as SVGEGT.

This clone was picked up a small number of times. The V call is TRBV7-9, the J call TRBJ2-1; TRBD2 matches 13 bases. The germline V gene has CDR1 SEHNR and CDR2 FQNEAQ (reference sequence). This CDR3 contains 20 residues. J lost 2 bases, V lost 5 bases, and 15 bases had no gene match. The CDR3 sequence: CASSRGTSGATLGAYNEQFF. CDR3 nucleotides: TGTGCCAGCAGCAGGGGGACTAGCGGGGCAACGCTTGGGGCCTACAATGAGCAGTTCTTC.

This chain joins TRBV5-6 and TRBJ1-1; D is ambiguous. The CDR3 runs 15 residues. V lost 4 bases and J lost 1, with 14 bases in between. Germline values: CDR1 SGHDT, CDR2 YYEEEE. The CDR3 sequence is CASSLPQAENTEAFF. The CDR3 DNA reads as TGTGCCAGCAGCCTTCCCCAGGCTGAGAACACTGAAGCTTTCTTT.

The count of this clone is one. This sequence joins TRBV28 and TRBJ2-7, with 10 bases lining up with TRBD1. From germline, CDR1 is MDHEN and CDR2 SYDVKM. The length of the CDR3 is 14 residues. Trimming at V came to 6 bases and at J to 7 bases, leaving 9 bases not matched to a gene. The CDR3, as DNA: TGTGCCAGCAGCTTAGGGGACAGGGGCTGGGAGCAGTACTTC. Amino acid sequence: CASSLGDRGWEQYF. Drawing the rest from reference TRBV28 and TRBJ2-7, the complete variable domain is DVKVTQSSRYLVKRTGEKVFLECVQDMDHENMFWYRQDPGLGLRLIYFSYDVKMKEKGDIPEGYSVSREKKERFSLILESASTNQTSMYLCASSLGDRGWEQYFGPGTRLTVT.

The chain combines TRBV6-2 or TRBV6-3 with TRBJ1-2, with D perhaps matching TRBD1 (6 bases). The germline V gene has CDR1 MNHEY and CDR2 SVGEGT. The CDR3 covers 15 residues. V was clipped by 6 bases and J by 6 bases, with 20 bases between them. CDR3: CASSFIPQGRNGYTF. CDR3 in DNA: TGTGCCAGCAGCTTCATTCCACAGGGAAGGAATGGCTACACCTTC.

The CDR3 nucleotides read TGTGCCAGCAGTTTGGTCAGCGCCGTGGGTGGCTACACCTTC. This encodes CASSLVSAVGGYTF. V usage is TRBV27 and J usage is TRBJ1-2; D gene ambiguous. The CDR3 totals 14 residues. Germline V lookup: CDR1 MNHEY, CDR2 SMNVEV (reference sequence). Deletions cut 3 bases from V and 7 bases from J, with 15 bases between.

The rearrangement uses TRBV19 and TRBJ2-2, with no clear D. Deletions cut 6 bases from V and 5 bases from J, with 4 bases between. The germline CDR1 and CDR2 sequences are LNHDA and SQIVND (reference sequence). CDR3 size: 11 residues. The CDR3 here is CASRLTGELFF. CDR3 coding DNA: TGTGCCAGTAGGCTAACCGGGGAGCTGTTTTTT.

This chain connects TRBV4-1 to TRBJ2-3; possible D gene TRBD1, 5 bases. This CDR3 region has 17 residues. The V and J ends lost 0 bases and 2 bases respectively, with 15 bases between them. From germline, CDR1 is MGHRA and CDR2 YSYEKL. This CDR3 is CASSQDSRVGFTDTQYF. The CDR3 DNA reads TGCGCCAGCAGCCAAGATTCCAGGGTGGGTTTCACAGATACGCAGTATTTT.

The chain links TRBV28 to TRBJ2-3, with 12 bases identical to TRBD2. CDR1 and CDR2 (germline): MDHEN, SYDVKM. The CDR3 loop spans 15 amino acids. Germline trimming cut 10 bases from V and 4 bases from J; bases unmatched to any gene: 9. The chain's CDR3 is CATRLAGVAPDTQYF. The CDR3 region has the DNA TGTGCCACCCGACTAGCGGGAGTTGCTCCAGATACGCAGTATTTT.

The V and J genes are TRBV12-3 or TRBV12-4 and TRBJ2-7, with D perhaps matching TRBD1 (6 bases). V lost 7 bases and J 0 bases, leaving 10 bases between the germline ends. This CDR3 spans 13 amino acids. Here the CDR3 reads CASKTDSSYEQYF. The DNA of the CDR3 is TGTGCCAGCAAAACGGACAGCTCCTACGAGCAGTACTTC.

This clone has a handful of counts. CDR3 DNA: TGTGCCAGTAGTATAGATTGGACAGGCAATCAAGAGACCCAGTACTTC. This sequence encodes CASSIDWTGNQETQYF. The chain joins TRBV19 to TRBJ2-5; 7 bases line up with TRBD1. Germline values: CDR1 LNHDA, CDR2 SQIVND (reference sequence). The V segment lost 0 bases and the J segment 2 bases; nucleotides outside the gene matches: 6. The CDR3 has 16 amino acids.

In DNA, the CDR3 is TGTGCCAGCAGTTTCAAGCTTAGCGGGAGTAAATACGAGCAGTACTTC. This codes for CASSFKLSGSKYEQYF. This chain uses TRBV6-6 with TRBJ2-7; TRBD2 matches 9 bases. CDR3 size: 16 residues. V gave up 4 bases and J gave up 4 bases; unmatched junction bases: 11. Germline CDR1 is MNHNY and CDR2 is SVGAGI (reference sequence).

J is TRBJ1-2 and V is TRBV6-6; TRBD1 agrees at 12 bases. V dropped 6 bases and J dropped 3; count of bases not matched to a gene: 8. Germline loops: CDR1 MNHNY, CDR2 SVGAGI (reference sequence). CDR3 length: 16 amino acids. DNA of the CDR3: TGTGCCAGCAGCCGTCCGGGGACAGGGGGCTACTATGGCTACACCTTC. This translates into CASSRPGTGGYYGYTF.

V gene TRBV19 combines with J gene TRBJ2-7; 8 bases align to TRBD1. Trimming took 5 bases from V and 2 from J; bases not matched to a gene: 5. This CDR3 comprises 14 residues. Germline V gene sequence: CDR1 LNHDA, CDR2 SQIVND (reference sequence). In nucleotides, the CDR3 is TGTGCCAGTAGTCCTAGGGACAGGACCTACGAGCAGTACTTC. This encodes CASSPRDRTYEQYF.